Listed here are 26 T cell receptor beta chains from one sample, sequenced in a study of blood T cell repertoires in COVID-19. Profiled with immunoSEQ multiplex PCR; TCRdb holds only in-frame clones, not every one. This sample has approximately 170,000 clones, with about 85% found just once. The sequencing sample was made of peripheral blood. These receptor sequences come from a man between 65 and 85 years old who had recovered from COVID-19.

This chain connects TRBV6-5 to TRBJ1-3, with D maybe TRBD1 (6 bases). Trimming removed 5 bases at V and 4 bases at J, with 15 bases between. Germline V gene lookup returns CDR1 MNHEY and CDR2 SVGAGI. CDR3 size: 15 residues. As DNA, the CDR3 is TGTGCCAGCAGTCCGGAGCGGGGGCTAGGAAACACCATATATTTT. It yields the protein CASSPERGLGNTIYF.

This clone appeared a single time. The chain joins TRBV9 to TRBJ2-3, with TRBD2 identical over 10 bases. The CDR3 length is 16 residues. Germline assignment: CDR1 SGDLS and CDR2 YYNGEE. Germline trimming cut 0 bases from V and 5 bases from J; bases unmatched to any gene: 6. Here the CDR3 DNA reads TGTGCCAGCAGCGTAGTTAGCGGGAGGCCAGGAGATACGCAGTATTTT. This encodes CASSVVSGRPGDTQYF.

This chain joins TRBV9 and TRBJ2-7, with 8 bases lining up with TRBD2. Germline lookup yields CDR1 SGDLS and CDR2 YYNGEE. The length of the CDR3 is 15 residues. The trim removed 0 bases at V and 1 base at J, leaving 3 bases unmatched. The CDR3 coding sequence is TGTGCCAGCAGCGTAGAGGGCGGGAGGTCCTACGAGCAGTACTTC. This codes for CASSVEGGRSYEQYF. Filled out from reference TRBV9 and TRBJ2-7, the complete variable domain reads DSGVTQTPKHLITATGQRVTLRCSPRSGDLSVYWYQQSLDQGLQFLIQYYNGEERAKGNILERFSAQQFPDLHSELNLSSLELGDSALYFCASSVEGGRSYEQYFGPGTRLTVT.

V is TRBV7-2 and J is TRBJ2-1, with 9 bases that match TRBD1. V dropped 6 bases and J dropped 0; count of bases not matched to a gene: 9. CDR1 and CDR2 from the germline V gene are SGHTA and FQGNSA. The CDR3 sequence is 17 residues long. The CDR3 DNA reads as TGTGCCAGCAGACCGGGACAGGGCCGAAGCTCCTACAATGAGCAGTTCTTC. Its translation: CASRPGQGRSSYNEQFF.

The chain carries TRBV18 and TRBJ1-2; 7 positions agree with TRBD1. CDR1 and CDR2 (germline): KGHSH, LQKENI. V gave up 3 bases and J gave up 5 bases; unmatched junction bases: 9. This CDR3 has 15 residues. The CDR3 region is CASSPGTGEGYGYTF. Written as DNA, the CDR3 is TGTGCCAGCTCACCCGGTACAGGGGAAGGGTATGGCTACACCTTC.

The rearrangement joins TRBV5-4 to TRBJ2-1; D might be TRBD2 (5 bases). The CDR3 consists of 15 residues. Germline V CDR1 and CDR2: SGHNT, YYREEE (reference sequence). V dropped 5 bases and J dropped 5 bases, with 17 bases sitting between them. CDR3 amino acids: CASRLDIGENNEQFF. DNA of the CDR3: TGTGCCAGCAGATTAGACATCGGGGAAAACAATGAGCAGTTCTTC.

The chain employs TRBV9 and TRBJ2-1; D is unresolved. V lost 0 bases, J lost 1 base, and 8 bases lay in between. Germline CDR1 SGDLS, CDR2 YYNGEE. The CDR3 consists of 15 residues. The CDR3 protein is CASSVGQESYNEQFF. The CDR3 DNA reads TGTGCCAGCAGCGTAGGGCAAGAATCCTACAATGAGCAGTTCTTC.

The gene calls are TRBV2 and TRBJ2-1; 8 bases line up with TRBD1. There are 15 residues in the CDR3. From germline, CDR1 is SNHLY and CDR2 FYNNEI. V lost 6 bases and J lost 0; bases outside the gene matches: 4. CDR3 region: CASRGDRSSYNEQFF. The CDR3 DNA is TGTGCCAGCAGGGGGGACAGGAGCTCCTACAATGAGCAGTTCTTC.

This clone was observed a single time. V usage is TRBV28 and J usage is TRBJ2-3; 13 bases line up with TRBD2. The CDR3 runs to 15 residues. Germline loops: CDR1 MDHEN, CDR2 SYDVKM. The J segment lost 3 bases and the V segment lost 6 bases, leaving 3 bases of the junction unmatched. CDR3 sequence (DNA): TGTGCCAGCAGCCGGACTAGCGGGAGAACAGATACGCAGTATTTT. Translating it yields CASSRTSGRTDTQYF.

V usage is TRBV18 and J usage is TRBJ1-5; the match to TRBD1 covers 9 bases. Losses at the gene ends were 3 bases for V and 3 bases for J; bases not matched to a gene: 9. The germline CDR1 and CDR2 sequences are KGHSH and LQKENI. CDR3 length: 17 amino acids. The CDR3 here is CASSPNVNRGHNQPQHF. In DNA form, the CDR3 reads TGTGCCAGCTCACCGAACGTAAACAGGGGGCACAATCAGCCCCAGCATTTT.

This clone was seen a handful of times. The chain links TRBV2 to TRBJ1-3; tentative D call: TRBD1 (5 bases). Trimming cost V 3 bases and J 4 bases, with 16 bases left between them. CDR3 size: 16 residues. Germline loops: CDR1 SNHLY, CDR2 FYNNEI. The CDR3 reads CASSDIGRVAGNTIYF. The DNA of the CDR3 is TGTGCCAGCAGTGATATCGGCAGGGTTGCGGGAAACACCATATATTTT.

The chain links TRBV6-5 to TRBJ1-1; D is ambiguous. Trimming took off 0 bases at V and 1 base at J, with 6 bases between the two ends. There are 14 residues in the CDR3. CDR1 MNHEY and CDR2 SVGAGI come from the germline V gene. CDR3 bases: TGTGCCAGCAGTTACTCGGCCAGGAACACTGAAGCTTTCTTT. As protein: CASSYSARNTEAFF.

The chain has TRBV29-1 and TRBJ1-2; 9 bases align to TRBD1. The CDR3 is 14 amino acids. V dropped 6 bases and J dropped 2; count of bases not matched to a gene: 7. Germline-derived CDR1 and CDR2 are SQVTM and ANQGSEA. The CDR3 region has the DNA TGCAGCGTGAGGACAGGGGCGGAGAACTATGGCTACACCTTC. The encoded protein is CSVRTGAENYGYTF.

The chain has TRBV7-9 and TRBJ2-1, with D possibly TRBD2 on 6 matching bases. Germline V CDR1 and CDR2: SEHNR, FQNEAQ (reference sequence). V shed 5 bases and J shed 4 bases, with 15 bases lying between them. The CDR3 is made up of 15 amino acids. In DNA form, the CDR3 reads TGTGCCAGCAGCCCCCGCGGGACCAAGTACAATGAGCAGTTCTTC. This gives the protein CASSPRGTKYNEQFF. The complete variable domain, with remaining parts taken from reference TRBV7-9 and TRBJ2-1, reads DTGVSQNPRHKITKRGQNVTFRCDPISEHNRLYWYRQTLGQGPEFLTYFQNEAQLEKSRLLSDRFSAERPKGSFSTLEIQRTEQGDSAMYLCASSPRGTKYNEQFFGPGTRLTVL.

The chain couples TRBV4-3 to TRBJ2-1; TRBD2 matches 11 bases. V shed 2 bases and J 8 bases; nucleotides not matched to a gene: 5. CDR1 is LGHNA and CDR2 is YSLEER in the germline V gene. The CDR3 covers 15 residues. CDR3 protein: CASSQTSGSIYEQFF. The CDR3 nucleotides are TGCGCCAGCAGCCAAACTAGCGGGAGCATCTATGAGCAGTTCTTC.

J is TRBJ1-3 and V is TRBV2, with unresolved D. Trimming stripped 5 bases from V and 5 bases from J, with 7 bases between. Germline-derived CDR1 and CDR2 are SNHLY and FYNNEI. This CDR3 spans 12 amino acids. In DNA form, the CDR3 reads TGTGCCAGCAGTCTCCAGAGAAACACCATATATTTT. It translates to CASSLQRNTIYF.

The rearrangement links TRBV5-5 to TRBJ1-5; a weak D match, TRBD1 (6 bases). Per germline, CDR1 SGHKS and CDR2 YYEKEE (reference sequence). V was pared by 4 bases and J by 3 bases, with 11 bases between. This CDR3 is 14 amino acids long. The CDR3 DNA is TGTGCCAGCAGCGCAGGGGCGATCAATCAGCCCCAGCATTTT. This translates into CASSAGAINQPQHF.

The V and J genes are TRBV27 and TRBJ2-7; 12 bases align to TRBD1. V dropped 5 bases and J dropped 5; count of bases not matched to a gene: 7. The CDR3 has 15 residues. In germline, CDR1 is MNHEY, CDR2 SMNVEV (reference sequence). The chain's CDR3 is CASSHPGQGAHEQYF. CDR3 bases: TGTGCCAGCAGTCATCCGGGACAGGGGGCTCACGAGCAGTACTTC.

The rearrangement links TRBV7-2 to TRBJ1-1, with D perhaps matching TRBD1 (5 bases). The CDR3 length is 15 residues. Germline CDR1 SGHTA, CDR2 FQGNSA. Trimming took off 5 bases at V and 0 bases at J, with 13 bases between the two ends. As DNA, the CDR3 is TGTGCCAGCAGCCAGAGCTCAGGGTTGAACACTGAAGCTTTCTTT. Its protein is CASSQSSGLNTEAFF.

This clone has only one observation. The rearrangement uses TRBV5-4 and TRBJ2-2, with TRBD1 matching 7 bases. Germline V CDR1 and CDR2: SGHNT, YYREEE (reference sequence). The length of the CDR3 is 15 residues. The ends lost 4 bases at V and 4 bases at J; junction bases unmatched: 7. The CDR3 coding sequence is TGTGCCAGCAGCCTTGGACAGGCGCTCACCGGGGAGCTGTTTTTT. Protein sequence: CASSLGQALTGELFF.

The chain has TRBV4-1 and TRBJ1-1; TRBD1 matches 9 bases. Germline lookup yields CDR1 MGHRA and CDR2 YSYEKL. The ends lost 2 bases at V and 3 bases at J; junction bases unmatched: 16. This CDR3 is built from 19 residues. CDR3 amino acids: CASSQTWGTGIVLDTEAFF. The CDR3 DNA sequence: TGCGCCAGCAGCCAAACCTGGGGGACAGGGATCGTGTTGGACACTGAAGCTTTCTTT.

This chain uses TRBV5-6 with TRBJ1-1; 9 nucleotides line up with TRBD1. CDR3 length equals 13 residues. V was pared by 0 bases and J by 6 bases, with 0 bases of the junction left unmatched. The germline V gene encodes CDR1 SGHDT and CDR2 YYEEEE. Written as DNA, the CDR3 is TGTGCCAGCAGCTTGGGACAGGGGGCTGAAGCTTTCTTT. Protein sequence: CASSLGQGAEAFF. The full variable domain, with the rest looked up from reference TRBV5-6 and TRBJ1-1, is DAGVTQSPTHLIKTRGQQVTLRCSPKSGHDTVSWYQQALGQGPQFIFQYYEEEERQRGNFPDRFSGHQFPNYSSELNVNALLLGDSALYLCASSLGQGAEAFFGQGTRLTVV.

This sequence joins TRBV14 and TRBJ2-7; 7 bases are a match to TRBD1. The length of the CDR3 is 12 residues. From germline, CDR1 is SGHDN and CDR2 FVKESK. J was trimmed by 8 bases and V by 5 bases; bases with no gene match: 6. In DNA form, the CDR3 reads TGTGCCAGCAGCGAAAGTAGGGGGCAGCAGTACTTC. Translating it yields CASSESRGQQYF.

The CDR3 loop reads CASSIVIAGASYEQYF. The CDR3 coding sequence is TGTGCCAGTAGTATAGTTATTGCGGGGGCCTCCTACGAGCAGTACTTC. V is TRBV19 and J is TRBJ2-7; possibly TRBD2 for D (7 bases). CDR1 LNHDA and CDR2 SQIVND come from the germline V gene (reference sequence). Trimming removed 1 base from V and 0 bases from J, with 13 bases in between. This CDR3 is 16 amino acids long.

The chain couples TRBV11-2 to TRBJ1-2, with 11 bases fitting TRBD1. V was pared by 4 bases and J by 7 bases, with 11 bases of the junction left unmatched. This CDR3 is built from 16 residues. The germline V gene encodes CDR1 SGHAT and CDR2 FQNNGV. This chain's CDR3 is CASSWVRDRGFGGYTF. The CDR3 bases are TGTGCCAGCAGCTGGGTCAGGGACAGGGGGTTTGGTGGCTACACCTTC.

This clone was observed a single time. The chain combines TRBV5-4 with TRBJ2-3; TRBD2 matches at 9 bases. The CDR3 contains 14 residues. CDR1 and CDR2 (germline): SGHNT, YYREEE (reference sequence). V lost 2 bases to trimming and J lost 3 bases; unmatched junction nucleotides: 1. The CDR3 DNA is TGTGCCAGCAGCTTTAGCGGGAGTACAGATACGCAGTATTTT. Translation gives CASSFSGSTDTQYF.